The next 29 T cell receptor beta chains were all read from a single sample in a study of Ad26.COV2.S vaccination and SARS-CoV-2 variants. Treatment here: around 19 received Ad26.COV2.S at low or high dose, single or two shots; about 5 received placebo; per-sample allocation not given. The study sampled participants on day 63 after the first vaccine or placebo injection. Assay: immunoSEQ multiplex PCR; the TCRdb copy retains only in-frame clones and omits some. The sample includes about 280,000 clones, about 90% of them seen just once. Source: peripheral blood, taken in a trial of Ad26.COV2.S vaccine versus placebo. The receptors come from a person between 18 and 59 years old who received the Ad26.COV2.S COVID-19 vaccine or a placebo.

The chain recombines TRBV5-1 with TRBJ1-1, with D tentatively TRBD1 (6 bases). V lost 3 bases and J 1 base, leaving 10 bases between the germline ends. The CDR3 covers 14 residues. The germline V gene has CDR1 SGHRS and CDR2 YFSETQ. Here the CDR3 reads CASSSTGGNTEAFF. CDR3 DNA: TGCGCCAGCAGCTCGACAGGTGGGAACACTGAAGCTTTCTTT.

The CDR3 DNA reads TGTGCCAGCAGCTTAGCGTCCTCGGGGCGGGCTGTCGGAAAACTGTTTTTT. It specifies CASSLASSGRAVGKLFF. The J gene is TRBJ1-4, the V gene TRBV5-4, with D perhaps matching TRBD1 (5 bases). The V gene's germline CDR1 is SGHNT and CDR2 YYREEE (reference sequence). CDR3 length equals 17 residues. V was cut by 2 bases and J by 10 bases, with 24 bases left in between. Using reference TRBV5-4 and TRBJ1-4 for the parts outside the CDR3, the full variable domain is ETGVTQSPTHLIKTRGQQVTLRCSSQSGHNTVSWYQQALGQGPQFIFQYYREEENGRGNFPPRFSGLQFPNYSSELNVNALELDDSALYLCASSLASSGRAVGKLFFGSGTQLSVL.

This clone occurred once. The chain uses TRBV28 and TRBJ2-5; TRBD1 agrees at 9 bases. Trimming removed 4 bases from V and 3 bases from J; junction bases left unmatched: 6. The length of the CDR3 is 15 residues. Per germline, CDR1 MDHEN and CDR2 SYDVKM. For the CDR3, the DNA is TGTGCCAGCAGTTCACAGGGGGCTGGGGAAGAGACCCAGTACTTC. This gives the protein CASSSQGAGEETQYF.

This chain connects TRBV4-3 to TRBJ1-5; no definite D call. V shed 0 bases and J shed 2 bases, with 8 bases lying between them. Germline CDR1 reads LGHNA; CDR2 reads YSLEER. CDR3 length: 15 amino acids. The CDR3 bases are TGCGCCAGCAGCCAAGATCGTACCGGCAATCAGCCCCAGCATTTT. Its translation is CASSQDRTGNQPQHF.

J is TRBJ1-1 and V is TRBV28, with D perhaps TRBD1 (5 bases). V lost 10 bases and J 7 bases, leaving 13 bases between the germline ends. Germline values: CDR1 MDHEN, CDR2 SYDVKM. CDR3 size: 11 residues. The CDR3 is CAIIDSREAFF. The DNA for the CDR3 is TGTGCCATCATCGACAGCCGTGAAGCTTTCTTT.

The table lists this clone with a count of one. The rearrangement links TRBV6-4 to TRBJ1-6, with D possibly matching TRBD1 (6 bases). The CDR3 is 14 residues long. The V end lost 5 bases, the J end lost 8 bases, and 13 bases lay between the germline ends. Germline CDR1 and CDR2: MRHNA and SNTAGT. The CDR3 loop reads CASSKDSLHSPLHF. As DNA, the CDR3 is TGTGCCAGCAGTAAGGACAGTCTTCATTCACCCCTCCACTTT.

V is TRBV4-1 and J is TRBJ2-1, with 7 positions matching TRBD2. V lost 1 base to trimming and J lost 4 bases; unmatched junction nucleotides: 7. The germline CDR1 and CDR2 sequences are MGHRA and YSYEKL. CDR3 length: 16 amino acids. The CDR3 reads CASSQGQAGAYNEQFF. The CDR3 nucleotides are TGCGCCAGCAGCCAAGGTCAGGCGGGAGCTTACAATGAGCAGTTCTTC.

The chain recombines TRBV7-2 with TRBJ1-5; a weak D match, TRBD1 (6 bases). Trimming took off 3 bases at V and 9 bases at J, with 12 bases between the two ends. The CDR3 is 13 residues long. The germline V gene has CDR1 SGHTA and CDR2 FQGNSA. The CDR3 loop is CASSLDTGWPQHF. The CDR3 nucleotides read TGTGCCAGCAGCTTGGATACAGGGTGGCCCCAGCATTTT.

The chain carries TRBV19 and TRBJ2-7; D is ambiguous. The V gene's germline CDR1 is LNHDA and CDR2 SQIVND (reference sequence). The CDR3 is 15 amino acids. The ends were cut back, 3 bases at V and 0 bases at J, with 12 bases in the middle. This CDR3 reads CASSIQGVSSYEQYF. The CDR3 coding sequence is TGTGCCAGTAGTATCCAAGGAGTTAGCTCCTACGAGCAGTACTTC. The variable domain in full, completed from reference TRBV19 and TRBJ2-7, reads DGGITQSPKYLFRKEGQNVTLSCEQNLNHDAMYWYRQDPGQGLRLIYYSQIVNDFQKGDIAEGYSVSREKKESFPLTVTSAQKNPTAFYLCASSIQGVSSYEQYFGPGTRLTVT.

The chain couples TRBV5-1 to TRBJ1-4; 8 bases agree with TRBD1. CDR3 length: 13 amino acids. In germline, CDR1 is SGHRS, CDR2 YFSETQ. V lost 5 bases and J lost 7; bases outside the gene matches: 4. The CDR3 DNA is TGCGCCAGCAGTCCAGGGGGCGTTGAAAAACTGTTTTTT. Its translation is CASSPGGVEKLFF.

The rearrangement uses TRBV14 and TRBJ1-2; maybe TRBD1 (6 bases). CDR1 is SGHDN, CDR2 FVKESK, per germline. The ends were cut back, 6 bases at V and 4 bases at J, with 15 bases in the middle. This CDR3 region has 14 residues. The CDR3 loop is CASSFGGQRYGYTF. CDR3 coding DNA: TGTGCCAGCAGTTTCGGCGGACAGCGCTATGGCTACACCTTC.

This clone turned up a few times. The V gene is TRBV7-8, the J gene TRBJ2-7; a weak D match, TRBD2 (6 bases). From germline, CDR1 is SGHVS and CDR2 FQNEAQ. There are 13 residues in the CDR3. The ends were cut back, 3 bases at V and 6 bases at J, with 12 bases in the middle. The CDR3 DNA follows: TGTGCCAGCAGCTTCAGACTAGATGGCGAGCAGTACTTC. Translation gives CASSFRLDGEQYF.

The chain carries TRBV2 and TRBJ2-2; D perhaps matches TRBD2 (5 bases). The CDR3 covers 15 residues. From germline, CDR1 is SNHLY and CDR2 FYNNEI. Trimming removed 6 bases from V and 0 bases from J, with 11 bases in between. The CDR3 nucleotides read TGTGCCAGCAGCAGAGGACTCGCGAACACCGGGGAGCTGTTTTTT. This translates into CASSRGLANTGELFF.

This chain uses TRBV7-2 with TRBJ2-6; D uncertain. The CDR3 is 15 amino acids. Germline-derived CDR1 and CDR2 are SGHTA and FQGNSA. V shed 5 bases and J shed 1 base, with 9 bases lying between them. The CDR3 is CASSLDLSGANVLTF. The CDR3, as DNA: TGTGCCAGCAGCCTAGACCTATCTGGGGCCAACGTCCTGACTTTC.

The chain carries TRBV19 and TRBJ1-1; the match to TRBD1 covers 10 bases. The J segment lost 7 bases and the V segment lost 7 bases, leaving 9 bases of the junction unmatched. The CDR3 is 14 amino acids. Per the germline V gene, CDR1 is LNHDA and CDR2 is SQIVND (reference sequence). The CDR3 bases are TGTGCCAGTAACCCGGGACAGGGGTCCGGTGAAGCTTTCTTT. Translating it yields CASNPGQGSGEAFF.

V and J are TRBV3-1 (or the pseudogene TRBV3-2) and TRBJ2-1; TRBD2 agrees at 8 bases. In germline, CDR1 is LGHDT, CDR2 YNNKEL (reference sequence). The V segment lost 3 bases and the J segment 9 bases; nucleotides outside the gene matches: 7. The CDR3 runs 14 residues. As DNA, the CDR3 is TGTGCCAGCAGCCACCTACTAGCGGCCGGTGAGCAGTTCTTC. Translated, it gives CASSHLLAAGEQFF.

The DNA of the CDR3 is TGTGCCAGCAGCTTGTCCTCCCTTGCCTACGAGCAGTACTTC. This codes for CASSLSSLAYEQYF. This chain connects TRBV5-4 to TRBJ2-7; D gene uncertain. This CDR3 comprises 14 residues. Between the trimmed V and J ends, which lost 1 base and 2 bases, there was a span of 10 bases. Per the germline V gene, CDR1 is SGHNT and CDR2 is YYREEE (reference sequence).

CDR3 sequence reads: CAWRVAMNTEAFF. CDR3 DNA: TGTGCCTGGAGGGTCGCCATGAACACTGAAGCTTTCTTT. The rearrangement uses TRBV30 and TRBJ1-1; no reliable D call. Per germline, CDR1 GTSNPN and CDR2 SVGIG (reference sequence). The CDR3 covers 13 residues. Trimming took 3 bases from V and 0 from J, leaving 8 bases between them.

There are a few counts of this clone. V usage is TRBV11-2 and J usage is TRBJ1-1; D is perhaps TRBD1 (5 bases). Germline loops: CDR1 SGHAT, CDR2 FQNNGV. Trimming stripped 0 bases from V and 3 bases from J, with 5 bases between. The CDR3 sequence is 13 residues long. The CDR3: CASSLDRDTEAFF. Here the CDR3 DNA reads TGTGCCAGCAGCTTAGACAGGGACACTGAAGCTTTCTTT.

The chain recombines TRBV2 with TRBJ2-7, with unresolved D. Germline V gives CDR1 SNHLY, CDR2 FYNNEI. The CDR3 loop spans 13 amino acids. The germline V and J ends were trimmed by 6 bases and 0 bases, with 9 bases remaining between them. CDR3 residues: CASRYRYSYEQYF. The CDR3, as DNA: TGTGCCAGCAGGTACAGATACTCCTACGAGCAGTACTTC.

The CDR3 here is CASSVDLGRDTQYF. The CDR3 DNA is TGTGCCAGCAGCGTAGATTTAGGGAGGGATACGCAGTATTTT. The chain couples TRBV9 to TRBJ2-3; D is perhaps TRBD2 (6 bases). Germline CDR1 is SGDLS and CDR2 is YYNGEE. The CDR3 covers 14 residues. Trimming took off 0 bases at V and 6 bases at J, with 11 bases between the two ends.

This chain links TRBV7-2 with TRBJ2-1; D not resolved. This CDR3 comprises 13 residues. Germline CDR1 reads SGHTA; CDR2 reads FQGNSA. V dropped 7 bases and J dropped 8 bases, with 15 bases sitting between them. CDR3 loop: CASKDWWSDEQFF. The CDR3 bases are TGTGCCAGCAAGGATTGGTGGTCCGATGAGCAGTTCTTC.

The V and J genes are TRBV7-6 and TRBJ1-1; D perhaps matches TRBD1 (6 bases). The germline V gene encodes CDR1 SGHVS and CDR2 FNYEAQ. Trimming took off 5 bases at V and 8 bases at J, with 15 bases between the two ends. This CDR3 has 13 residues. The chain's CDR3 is CASSQLSGTEAFF. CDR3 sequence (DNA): TGTGCCAGCAGCCAGTTATCCGGGACAGAAGCTTTCTTT.

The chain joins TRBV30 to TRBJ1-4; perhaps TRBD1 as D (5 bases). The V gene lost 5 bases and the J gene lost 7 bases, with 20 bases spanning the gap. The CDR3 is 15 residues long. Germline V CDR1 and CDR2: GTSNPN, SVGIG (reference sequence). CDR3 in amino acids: CAWGPGGRLCEKLFF. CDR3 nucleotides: TGTGCCTGGGGGCCCGGGGGGAGACTCTGTGAAAAACTGTTTTTT.

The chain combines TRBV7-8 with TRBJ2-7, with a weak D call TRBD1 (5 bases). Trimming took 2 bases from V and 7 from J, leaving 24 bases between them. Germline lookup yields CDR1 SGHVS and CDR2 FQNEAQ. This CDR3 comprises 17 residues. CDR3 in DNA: TGTGCCAGCAGCTTAACTTCTCGGACAAGCCCCCCCCATGAGCAGTACTTC. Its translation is CASSLTSRTSPPHEQYF.

The CDR3 bases are TGTGCCAGCAGTTTAAAAGACGAGCAGTACTTC. Translation gives CASSLKDEQYF. The chain has TRBV12-3 or TRBV12-4 and TRBJ2-7, with D unclear. The CDR3 has 11 amino acids. Trimming took off 2 bases at V and 5 bases at J, with 4 bases between the two ends.

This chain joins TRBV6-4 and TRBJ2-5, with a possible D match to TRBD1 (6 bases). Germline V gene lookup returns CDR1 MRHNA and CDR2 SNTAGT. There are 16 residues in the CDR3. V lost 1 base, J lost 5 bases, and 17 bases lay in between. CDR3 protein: CASSDFETGTLETQYF. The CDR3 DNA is TGTGCCAGCAGTGACTTTGAGACAGGTACCCTGGAGACCCAGTACTTC.

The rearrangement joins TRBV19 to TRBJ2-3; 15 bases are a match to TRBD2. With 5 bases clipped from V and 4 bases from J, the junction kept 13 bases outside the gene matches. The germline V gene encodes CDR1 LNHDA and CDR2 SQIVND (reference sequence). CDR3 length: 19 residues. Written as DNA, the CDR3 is TGTGCCAGTAGTCGGCGGACTAGCGGGGGGGGACAGGGCGCAGATACGCAGTATTTT. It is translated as CASSRRTSGGGQGADTQYF.

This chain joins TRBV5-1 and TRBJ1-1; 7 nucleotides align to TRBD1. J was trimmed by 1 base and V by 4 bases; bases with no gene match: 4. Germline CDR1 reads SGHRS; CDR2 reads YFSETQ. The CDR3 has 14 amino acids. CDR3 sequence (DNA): TGCGCCAGCAGCATAAACAGGGGGAACACTGAAGCTTTCTTT. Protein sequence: CASSINRGNTEAFF.